These 20 T cell receptor beta chains were sequenced from one sample in a study of patients and donors after allogeneic stem cell transplantation. MiXCR, applied by TCRdb to the RT-PCR reads, yields one record per CDR3 protein. Counted here are fewer than 30,000 distinct CDR3 sequences, approximately 42% occurring once; the ten biggest clones make up approximately 80%. What was sequenced was blood, either unsorted or a sorted T cell fraction (not recorded which). These receptors were obtained from a human donor who was either an allogeneic HSCT recipient or a stem cell or donor lymphocyte infusion donor (not recorded which). It is not recorded whose cells these are; they may come from a transplant donor.

The chain couples TRBV12-3 or TRBV12-4 to TRBJ2-7, with D hard to call. The CDR3 has 12 amino acids. V gave up 5 bases and J gave up 4 bases, with 9 bases separating them. CDR3 in DNA: TGTGCCAGCAGTCCCTCCAGATACGAGCAGTACTTC. Protein: CASSPSRYEQYF.

This chain links TRBV5-1 with TRBJ1-1; 9 bases align to TRBD1. The germline V gene has CDR1 SGHRS and CDR2 YFSETQ. After removal of 0 bases from V and 4 bases from J, the junction contained 4 bases not matched to a gene. CDR3 size: 15 residues. This CDR3 is CASSLGQGVGTEAFF. As DNA, the CDR3 is TGCGCCAGCAGCTTGGGACAGGGGGTAGGCACTGAAGCTTTCTTT.

This clonotype was seen once. A junction end diverges from the germline sequence, so it may reflect a read error. This rearrangement joins TRBV28 to TRBJ2-1; D perhaps matches TRBD2 (5 bases). The CDR3 contains 15 residues. Germline CDR1 MDHEN, CDR2 SYDVKM. The CDR3 spells CASSFAGFSYNEQFF. DNA for the CDR3: TGTGCCAGCAGTTTCGCGGGTTTCTCCTACAATGAGCAGTTCTTT.

This chain uses TRBV19 with TRBJ2-1, with 11 bases lining up with TRBD1. V dropped 1 base and J dropped 6; count of bases not matched to a gene: 2. This CDR3 has 15 amino acids. From germline, CDR1 is LNHDA and CDR2 SQIVND (reference sequence). The CDR3 region has the DNA TGTGCCAGTAGTATAGTAGGGACAGGGGGCAATGAGCAGTTCTTC. It specifies CASSIVGTGGNEQFF.

This clonotype appeared a few times. V usage is TRBV6-6 and J usage is TRBJ1-2; no definite D call. Germline assignment: CDR1 MNHNY and CDR2 SVGAGI (reference sequence). Trimming removed 2 bases at V and 0 bases at J, with 10 bases between. The CDR3 is 15 residues long. The CDR3 region is CASSYKADSNYGYTF. The CDR3, as DNA: TGTGCCAGCAGTTACAAGGCTGACTCTAACTATGGCTACACCTTC.

This clonotype is medium-sized in the sample. The V call is TRBV5-1, the J call TRBJ1-2; D not certain. Germline V gene sequence: CDR1 SGHRS, CDR2 YFSETQ. This CDR3 region has 13 residues. Trimming cost V 2 bases and J 5 bases, with 10 bases left between them. The CDR3 sequence is CASSLRTSYGYTF. The CDR3 nucleotides are TGCGCCAGCAGCTTAAGAACATCGTATGGCTACACCTTC.

The table lists this clonotype with a few counts. The V and J genes are TRBV5-1 and TRBJ2-1; 9 bases fit TRBD1. Losses at the gene ends were 0 bases for V and 5 bases for J; bases not matched to a gene: 6. Germline-derived CDR1 and CDR2 are SGHRS and YFSETQ. There are 16 residues in the CDR3. The CDR3 DNA reads TGCGCCAGCAGCTTGGTGTGGGACAGGGCGCACAATGAGCAGTTCTTC. This sequence encodes CASSLVWDRAHNEQFF.

This chain uses TRBV12-3 or TRBV12-4 with TRBJ2-3, with 8 bases matching TRBD2. There are 18 residues in the CDR3. The J segment lost 2 bases and the V segment lost 6 bases, leaving 16 bases of the junction unmatched. The CDR3 reads CASRYQLLSGGNTDTQYF. CDR3 in DNA: TGTGCCAGCAGATACCAACTCCTAAGCGGGGGAAACACAGATACGCAGTATTTT.

This clonotype was observed a single time. Because the CDR3 is missing its conserved closing phenylalanine or tryptophan, this is likely a read error. This sequence joins TRBV12-3 or TRBV12-4 and TRBJ1-1, with TRBD1 identical over 12 bases. The CDR3 length is 16 residues. Losses at the gene ends were 1 base for V and 5 bases for J; bases not matched to a gene: 5. The CDR3 DNA sequence: TGTGCCAGCAGTTTAGGGAGGGACAGGGGGCTTACTGAAGCTTTCTTG. It translates to CASSLGRDRGLTEAFL.

This clonotype has at least ten counts. This chain joins TRBV29-1 and TRBJ2-1; no reliable D call. Trimming removed 4 bases at V and 4 bases at J, with 8 bases between. The germline gives CDR1 SQVTM, CDR2 ANQGSEA. The CDR3 has 12 amino acids. CDR3 coding DNA: TGCAGCGTTGGACCCAGATACAATGAGCAGTTCTTC. It translates to CSVGPRYNEQFF.

This clonotype occurred a few times. This sequence joins TRBV5-5 and TRBJ1-3; D unresolved. V was pared by 0 bases and J by 8 bases, with 9 bases between. The V gene's germline CDR1 is SGHKS and CDR2 YYEKEE (reference sequence). CDR3 length: 13 residues. CDR3 DNA: TGTGCCAGCAGCTTGGAGGGCGGGGACACCATATATTTT. It specifies CASSLEGGDTIYF. The variable domain in full, with the rest retrieved from reference TRBV5-5 and TRBJ1-3, is DAGVTQSPTHLIKTRGQQVTLRCSPISGHKSVSWYQQVLGQGPQFIFQYYEKEERGRGNFPDRFSARQFPNYSSELNVNALLLGDSALYLCASSLEGGDTIYFGEGSWLTVV.

The chain links TRBV6-5 to TRBJ2-7; 9 bases are shared with TRBD2. Germline CDR1 is MNHEY and CDR2 is SVGAGI. Trimming cost V 0 bases and J 6 bases; bases outside gene matches: 6. CDR3 length: 15 residues. CDR3 nucleotides: TGTGCCAGCAGTTACTCGGCTAGCGGGATGATCGAGCAGTACTTC. Protein: CASSYSASGMIEQYF.

The CDR3 sequence: CSARDGLAGSSGELFF. CDR3 nucleotide sequence: TGCAGTGCTAGAGATGGACTAGCGGGAAGCTCCGGGGAGCTGTTTTTT. The genes are TRBV20-1 and TRBJ2-2; 12 nucleotides line up with TRBD2. Germline CDR1 DFQATT, CDR2 SNEGSKA (reference sequence). CDR3 length: 16 residues. V dropped 0 bases and J dropped 6; count of bases not matched to a gene: 5.

This chain joins TRBV4-1 and TRBJ1-5, with D hard to call. V was trimmed by 2 bases and J by 4 bases, leaving 9 bases between them. Germline CDR1 and CDR2: MGHRA and YSYEKL. This CDR3 has 14 amino acids. The CDR3 here is CASSQRSRNQPQHF. The CDR3 DNA reads as TGCGCCAGCAGCCAAAGGTCAAGAAATCAGCCCCAGCATTTT.

This clonotype was detected a few times. This chain joins TRBV6-1 and TRBJ1-6; D is possibly TRBD1 (5 bases). V lost 2 bases to trimming and J lost 8 bases, with 13 bases between them. The germline gives CDR1 MNHNS, CDR2 SASEGT. The length of the CDR3 is 15 residues. The CDR3 protein is CASSELRGVYSPLHF. The CDR3 DNA sequence: TGTGCCAGCAGTGAATTGCGGGGGGTATATTCACCCCTCCACTTT.

J is TRBJ1-5 and V is TRBV20-1, with D hard to call. Germline lookup yields CDR1 DFQATT and CDR2 SNEGSKA (reference sequence). CDR3 length: 14 residues. V lost 0 bases and J 7 bases, leaving 13 bases between the germline ends. The CDR3 DNA reads as TGCAGTGCTAGAGATCCGGTGTTGGCCCAGCCCCAGCATTTT. It codes for CSARDPVLAQPQHF.

The rearrangement uses TRBV18 and TRBJ1-5, with 7 bases matching TRBD1. CDR1 is KGHSH, CDR2 LQKENI, per germline. The V gene end was trimmed by 3 bases and the J gene end by 2 bases; junction bases not matched to a gene: 7. The CDR3 is 16 residues long. This CDR3 is CASSPAQGGGNQPQHF. DNA of the CDR3: TGTGCCAGCTCACCCGCGCAGGGGGGAGGCAATCAGCCCCAGCATTTT.

This clonotype is labeled medium-sized. The chain has TRBV11-2 and TRBJ2-5; D not resolved. Germline V gives CDR1 SGHAT, CDR2 FQNNGV. The CDR3 is made up of 15 amino acids. V was cut by 4 bases and J by 5 bases, with 17 bases left in between. CDR3: CASSYGGNPGETQYF. CDR3 coding DNA: TGTGCCAGCAGCTACGGCGGCAACCCCGGCGAGACCCAGTACTTC.

This chain joins TRBV10-3 and TRBJ2-1; D is perhaps TRBD1 (6 bases). Germline V lookup: CDR1 ENHRY, CDR2 SYGVKD. Trimming pared 4 bases from V and 0 bases from J, leaving 16 bases between. There are 17 residues in the CDR3. This CDR3 is CAISGRGINSSYNEQFF. The CDR3 DNA follows: TGTGCCATCAGTGGTAGGGGGATTAATAGCTCCTACAATGAGCAGTTCTTC.

This chain uses TRBV27 with TRBJ1-1, with D hard to call. V was trimmed by 6 bases and J by 6 bases, leaving 17 bases between them. There are 14 residues in the CDR3. Germline assignment: CDR1 MNHEY and CDR2 SMNVEV (reference sequence). CDR3 sequence (DNA): TGTGCCAGCAGCATGAGATCACATGGGGCTGAAGCTTTCTTT. The encoded protein is CASSMRSHGAEAFF.